The clone carrying this T cell receptor (beta chain) has at least ten counts. The germline V and J ends were trimmed by 2 bases and 10 bases, with 8 bases remaining between them. The CDR3 has 12 residues. TCRdb independently ran MiXCR on the RT-PCR reads; one entry per CDR3 protein. The sample has under 30,000 distinct CDR3 sequences, over 7% seen once; the top ten hold approximately 48%. This specimen comes from a study of patients and donors after allogeneic stem cell transplantation. Material for sequencing was blood, either unsorted or a sorted T cell fraction (not recorded which). V and J are TRBV12-3 or TRBV12-4 and TRBJ1-4; unclear D gene. The sequence was collected from a human donor who was either an allogeneic HSCT recipient or a stem cell or donor lymphocyte infusion donor (not recorded which). It is not recorded whose cells these are; they may come from a transplant donor. The CDR3 DNA reads TGTGCCAGCAGTTTAAGACTTGGAAAACTGTTTTTT. Residues: CASSLRLGKLFF.